The source of this TCR beta chain is a study of regulatory T cells in long-lasting Graves disease. Study at large: Those Graves' patients who were newly diagnosed had been on antithyroid drugs under 3 months. The study's findings and limits: Favored gene segments in persistent disease were TRBV28, TRBJ1-2 and TRBJ2-5.

This clonotype was counted many times. Its specificity is not known. The time point denotes: newly diagnosed GD, antithyroid drugs for less than 3 months. Construction of the TCR library relied on RNA isolated from PBMCs. Construction of the TCR beta libraries employed iRepertoire HTBI primers in conjunction with Arm-PCR of CDR3 regions. Using its own MiXCR run on the multiplex PCR reads, TCRdb lists one record per CDR3 protein. In the table there are just over 600,000 distinct CDR3 sequences, around 15% of which are singletons. In germline, CDR1 is SGHTA, CDR2 FQGNSA. V was clipped by 6 bases and J by 5 bases; unmatched bases: 6. This CDR3 is built from 15 residues. These data also formed part of another study, on T cells in Graves' hyperthyroidism and ophthalmopathy. That work adds: The authors deemed Graves' hyperthyroidism stable absent ophthalmopathy progression within 18 months. HTBI primers drove first-round RT-PCR of the TCR CDR3.

This chain links TRBV7-2 with TRBJ2-2; 10 bases line up with TRBD1. The TCR sequence derives from a woman between 25 and 40 years old with Graves disease. The input for sequencing was peripheral blood mononuclear cells (PBMCs), taken at new diagnosis, from a patient treated with antithyroid drugs. In nucleotides, the CDR3 is TGTGCCAGCAGACGAGGGGGACAGGGGACCGGGGAGCTGTTTTTT. Translated: CASRRGGQGTGELFF.